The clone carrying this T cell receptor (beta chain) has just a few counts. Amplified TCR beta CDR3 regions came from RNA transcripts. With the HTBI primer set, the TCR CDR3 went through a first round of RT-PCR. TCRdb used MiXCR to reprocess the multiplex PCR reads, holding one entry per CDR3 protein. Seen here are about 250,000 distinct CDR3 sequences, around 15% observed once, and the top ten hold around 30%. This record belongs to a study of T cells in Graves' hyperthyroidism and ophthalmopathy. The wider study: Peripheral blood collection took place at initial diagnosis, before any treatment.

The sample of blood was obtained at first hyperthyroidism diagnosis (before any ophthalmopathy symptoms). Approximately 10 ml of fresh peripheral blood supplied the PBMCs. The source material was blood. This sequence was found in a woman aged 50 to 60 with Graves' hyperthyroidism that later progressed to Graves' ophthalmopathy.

CDR3 residues: CASSSPSGTSNTEAFF. CDR3 bases: TGTGCCAGCAGTTCCCCTTCCGGGACATCGAACACTGAAGCTTTCTTT. The J gene is TRBJ1-1, the V gene TRBV28; weak D call: TRBD1 (6 bases). The germline CDR1 and CDR2 sequences are MDHEN and SYDVKM. V was trimmed by 4 bases and J by 1 base, leaving 16 bases between them. The CDR3 is made up of 16 amino acids.